Described below is a single T cell receptor beta chain sequence and its context. Its target is not known. TCRdb's copy holds only in-frame clones and misses some; the assay was immunoSEQ multiplex PCR. The sample includes about 74,000 clones, approximately 94% seen only once; the top ten take about 1.9%. This CDR3 comprises 13 residues. Looked up from germline, CDR1 is GTSNPN and CDR2 is SVGIG (reference sequence). Deletions cut 0 bases from V and 4 bases from J, with 6 bases between. This sample is part of a study of cytomegalovirus exposure and HLA in healthy donors. The study, taken as a whole, reports: While the bulk of TCR sequences proved rare, some public TCRs turned up in many donors. Altogether, about 160 TCR beta chains were recorded as cytomegalovirus-associated. One later analysis, an examination of the 120 validation repertoires, found that first-cohort TCR clusters tended to co-occur in them.

The sequencing sample was made of PBMCs. The rearrangement uses TRBV30 and TRBJ1-4; D ambiguous. This TCR was sampled from a young woman in good health and CMV-seropositive. The CDR3 here is CAWSVRHNEKLFF. For the CDR3, the DNA is TGTGCCTGGAGTGTCAGACATAATGAAAAACTGTTTTTT.